What follows are 29 T cell receptor beta chains derived from one specimen sequenced in a study of identical twins. Each CDR3 protein gets one entry after TCRdb re-called the 5' RACE reads with MiXCR. Of a few hundred thousand distinct CDR3 sequences listed, about 13% are singletons. The same specimen was also included in a second study, on yellow fever vaccine responses in identical twins.

Sequences were obtained from memory (CD45RO+) T cells sorted from blood. The receptors were sampled from a woman between 18 and 30 years old in good health.

This clonotype rates as medium-sized (0.01 to 0.1%). The genes are TRBV4-1 and TRBJ2-1, with 7 nucleotides matching TRBD1. There are 13 residues in the CDR3. V trimming: 2 bases; J trimming: 10 bases; junction bases outside the gene matches: 5. The V gene's germline CDR1 is MGHRA and CDR2 YSYEKL. This CDR3 is CASSQNRGMEQFF. In DNA form, the CDR3 reads TGCGCCAGCAGCCAAAACAGGGGTATGGAGCAGTTCTTC.

Only a few counts were recorded for this clonotype. This chain joins TRBV7-2 and TRBJ2-5; maybe TRBD2 (6 bases). Germline values: CDR1 SGHTA, CDR2 FQGNSA. CDR3 length: 17 amino acids. V was shortened by 5 bases and J by 2 bases, with 21 bases between the two germline ends. CDR3 residues: CASSQSGPLGGQETQYF. The DNA of the CDR3 is TGTGCCAGCAGCCAATCCGGGCCCCTAGGAGGGCAAGAGACCCAGTACTTC. The whole variable domain, filled in from reference TRBV7-2 and TRBJ2-5, reads GAGVSQSPSNKVTEKGKDVELRCDPISGHTALYWYRQSLGQGLEFLIYFQGNSAPDKSGLPSDRFSAERTGGSVSTLTIQRTQQEDSAVYLCASSQSGPLGGQETQYFGPGTRLLVL.

This clonotype was seen a few times. CDR3 nucleotides: TGCAGCGTTGCTGTGCCACGGACCAACTACTACAATGAGCAGTTCTTC. Encoded protein: CSVAVPRTNYYNEQFF. The V gene is TRBV29-1, the J gene TRBJ2-1, with unresolved D. With 4 bases removed from V and 3 bases from J, the gap between germline ends came to 19 bases. Per germline, CDR1 SQVTM and CDR2 ANQGSEA. The CDR3 is 16 amino acids.

This clonotype came up many times. The V gene is TRBV29-1, the J gene TRBJ1-1; D gene unclear. Between the trimmed V and J ends, which lost 0 bases and 3 bases, there was a span of 5 bases. CDR1 and CDR2 from the germline V gene are SQVTM and ANQGSEA. The CDR3 runs to 12 residues. The CDR3: CSVEDYHTEAFF. CDR3 sequence (DNA): TGCAGCGTTGAAGATTACCACACTGAAGCTTTCTTT.

The sample holds a few counts of this clonotype. The J gene is TRBJ2-7, the V gene TRBV2, with D perhaps TRBD1 (6 bases). The CDR3 has 14 residues. Trimming took off 3 bases at V and 3 bases at J, with 12 bases between the two ends. From germline, CDR1 is SNHLY and CDR2 FYNNEI. CDR3 sequence (DNA): TGTGCCAGCAGTGACCCCGGGACAAACTACGAGCAGTACTTC. Its translation: CASSDPGTNYEQYF.

This chain links TRBV20-1 with TRBJ2-3; D remains unclear. The germline V gene encodes CDR1 DFQATT and CDR2 SNEGSKA (reference sequence). Trimming shortened V by 6 bases and J by 4 bases, and 14 bases separated the two germline ends. The length of the CDR3 is 13 residues. This CDR3 reads CSASPLGSDTQYF. The CDR3 DNA follows: TGCAGTGCGAGCCCGCTAGGCTCAGATACGCAGTATTTT.

This clonotype was counted at least ten times. This chain uses TRBV5-6 with TRBJ2-7, with D possibly being TRBD1 (5 bases). There are 17 residues in the CDR3. V was trimmed by 1 base and J by 0 bases, leaving 17 bases between them. Per germline, CDR1 SGHDT and CDR2 YYEEEE. The CDR3, as DNA: TGTGCCAGCAGCTTGCTCAGGGATCGGTTTGACTCCTACGAGCAGTACTTC. It specifies CASSLLRDRFDSYEQYF.

The chain carries TRBV7-2 and TRBJ2-3; 8 nucleotides agree with TRBD1. CDR1 is SGHTA, CDR2 FQGNSA, per germline. The CDR3 has 14 residues. The ends lost 5 bases at V and 4 bases at J; junction bases unmatched: 5. CDR3 region: CASSVWTGPDTQYF. CDR3 sequence (DNA): TGTGCCAGCAGCGTCTGGACAGGGCCAGATACGCAGTATTTT.

V gene TRBV28 combines with J gene TRBJ1-5, with 8 bases that match TRBD1. The CDR3 is made up of 14 amino acids. Germline loops: CDR1 MDHEN, CDR2 SYDVKM. The ends lost 7 bases at V and 2 bases at J; junction bases unmatched: 4. For the CDR3, the DNA is TGTGCCAGCACAGGGGACAGGCGCAATCAGCCCCAGCATTTT. This translates into CASTGDRRNQPQHF.

This clonotype rates as medium-sized (0.01 to 0.1%). V usage is TRBV10-2 and J usage is TRBJ2-7; 8 positions match TRBD2. Germline CDR1 is WSHSY and CDR2 is SAAADI. Trimming removed 3 bases from V and 4 bases from J; junction bases left unmatched: 5. The CDR3 loop spans 14 amino acids. The CDR3, as DNA: TGCGCCAGCAGTGAAGGCGGGAGGAGATACGAGCAGTACTTC. It encodes CASSEGGRRYEQYF.

The V call is TRBV12-3 or TRBV12-4, the J call TRBJ2-3, with D perhaps TRBD1 (6 bases). Trimming left V 7 bases short and J 0 bases short, with 14 bases between. This CDR3 is 15 amino acids long. The CDR3 is CASTIRGSSTDTQYF. The CDR3 coding sequence is TGTGCCAGCACGATTAGGGGGTCTAGCACAGATACGCAGTATTTT.

The chain carries TRBV5-5 and TRBJ2-7; no firm D call. The CDR3 runs 13 residues. The V end lost 2 bases, the J end lost 3 bases, and 9 bases lay between the germline ends. Germline CDR1 is SGHKS and CDR2 is YYEKEE (reference sequence). Here the CDR3 reads CASSFHGNYEQYF. CDR3 DNA: TGTGCCAGCAGCTTTCATGGGAACTACGAGCAGTACTTC.

This chain joins TRBV14 and TRBJ2-1, with TRBD2 matching over 7 bases. Germline V gene sequence: CDR1 SGHDN, CDR2 FVKESK. The J segment lost 4 bases and the V segment lost 2 bases, leaving 8 bases of the junction unmatched. This CDR3 is 16 amino acids long. In DNA, the CDR3 is TGTGCCAGCAGCCAAACAAGCGGGGCCGGATACAATGAGCAGTTCTTC. Amino acid sequence: CASSQTSGAGYNEQFF.

The sample holds many counts of this clonotype. V is TRBV7-2 and J is TRBJ2-7; 12 bases match TRBD2. The germline CDR1 and CDR2 sequences are SGHTA and FQGNSA. CDR3 length equals 14 residues. V lost 5 bases to trimming and J lost 4 bases; unmatched junction nucleotides: 3. The CDR3 loop reads CASSIGLAGYEQYF. The CDR3 DNA reads as TGTGCCAGCAGCATCGGACTAGCGGGGTACGAGCAGTACTTC.

Only a few counts were recorded for this clonotype. The chain has TRBV5-1 and TRBJ2-5; 8 positions match TRBD1. V shed 2 bases, J shed 3 bases, and the junction held 3 bases outside the gene matches. This CDR3 contains 14 residues. The germline V gene has CDR1 SGHRS and CDR2 YFSETQ. CDR3 bases: TGCGCCAGCAGCTTTGGGACAGGAGAAGAGACCCAGTACTTC. This sequence encodes CASSFGTGEETQYF.

The V call is TRBV6-4, the J call TRBJ2-3, with 10 bases matching TRBD2. Trimming cost V 6 bases and J 5 bases; bases outside gene matches: 8. The germline CDR1 and CDR2 sequences are MRHNA and SNTAGT. The CDR3 extends over 15 amino acids. CDR3 in DNA: TGTGCCAGCAGCGTCATAGCGGGAGGTGGAGATACGCAGTATTTT. As protein: CASSVIAGGGDTQYF.

This clonotype was detected only a few times. The chain joins TRBV3-1 to TRBJ1-4, with no clear D. The CDR3 is made up of 15 amino acids. From germline, CDR1 is LGHDT and CDR2 YNNKEL (reference sequence). V lost 7 bases and J 4 bases, leaving 16 bases between the germline ends. CDR3 nucleotides: TGTGCCAGCATCGATTCCGGGATGATTAATGAAAAACTGTTTTTT. As protein: CASIDSGMINEKLFF.

This clonotype was seen only a few times. The junction shows a germline mismatch at one end, possibly a read error. The chain has TRBV7-2 and TRBJ2-4, with 12 bases matching TRBD2. CDR3 length: 21 residues. Germline V CDR1 and CDR2: SGHTA, FQGNSA. CDR3 in DNA: TGTGCCAGCAGCGTAGCCATACTAGCGGGAGGTCAAAAAAAAGCCAAAAACATTCAGTACTTC. It translates to CASSVAILAGGQKKAKNIQYF.

This clonotype was counted ten times or more. The rearrangement joins TRBV7-2 to TRBJ2-4; TRBD1 is a possible D gene (5 bases). Per the germline V gene, CDR1 is SGHTA and CDR2 is FQGNSA. CDR3 size: 14 residues. Trimming left V 5 bases short and J 1 base short, with 9 bases between. CDR3 amino acids: CASSPQGAKNIQYF. DNA of the CDR3: TGTGCCAGCAGCCCCCAGGGTGCCAAAAACATTCAGTACTTC.

This clonotype has a handful of counts. The J gene is TRBJ1-1, the V gene TRBV2; 10 nucleotides align to TRBD1. The V gene's germline CDR1 is SNHLY and CDR2 FYNNEI. Trimming took 8 bases from V and 7 from J; bases not matched to a gene: 7. The CDR3 consists of 13 residues. As DNA, the CDR3 is TGTGCCAGCCGGACAGGGGGTTGGGGTGAAGCTTTCTTT. It specifies CASRTGGWGEAFF.

This clonotype was recorded many times. The chain combines TRBV28 with TRBJ2-2; TRBD1 aligns across 9 bases. The germline V gene encodes CDR1 MDHEN and CDR2 SYDVKM. V shed 5 bases and J 5 bases; nucleotides not matched to a gene: 9. This CDR3 region has 16 residues. The CDR3 loop is CASSNSGTGKTGELFF. CDR3 in DNA: TGTGCCAGCAGTAATTCCGGGACAGGGAAAACCGGGGAGCTGTTTTTT.

Comment on this clonotype: No conserved phenylalanine or tryptophan ends this CDR3, so it is likely a read error. The chain combines TRBV12-3 or TRBV12-4 with TRBJ2-7; 8 nucleotides align to TRBD1. The CDR3 loop spans 13 amino acids. V lost 5 bases, J lost 2 bases, and 2 bases stayed unmatched. CDR3 in DNA: TGTGCCAGCAGTCCGGACAGGGCCTACGAGCAGTACTCC. Its translation: CASSPDRAYEQYS.

This clonotype has more than one count but fewer than ten. This chain links TRBV25-1 with TRBJ1-3; 7 positions match TRBD1. Germline assignment: CDR1 MGHDK and CDR2 SYGVNS. CDR3 length: 18 amino acids. V was clipped by 4 bases and J by 0 bases; unmatched bases: 12. CDR3 sequence: CASSGLPGQISSGNTIYF. The CDR3 DNA reads as TGTGCCAGCAGTGGACTCCCGGGACAGATTTCCTCTGGAAACACCATATATTTT.

This clonotype was seen only a few times. V and J are TRBV28 and TRBJ1-5; no firm D call. Germline values: CDR1 MDHEN, CDR2 SYDVKM. This CDR3 contains 13 residues. Trimming cost V 8 bases and J 3 bases, with 11 bases left between them. This CDR3 reads CASHPRNNQPQHF. The CDR3 region has the DNA TGTGCCAGCCACCCTAGGAACAATCAGCCCCAGCATTTT.

V and J are TRBV20-1 and TRBJ1-4, with D possibly TRBD1 on 6 matching bases. The CDR3 has 15 residues. V was shortened by 2 bases and J by 7 bases, with 17 bases between the two germline ends. Germline V gene data show CDR1 as DFQATT and CDR2 as SNEGSKA (reference sequence). The CDR3: CSARPPREGGEKLFF. The DNA for the CDR3 is TGCAGTGCTAGACCACCCAGGGAAGGGGGTGAAAAACTGTTTTTT.

The rearrangement uses TRBV24-1 and TRBJ2-1; TRBD2 might be the D (5 bases). The CDR3 sequence is 16 residues long. Trimming left V 0 bases short and J 4 bases short, with 12 bases between. Germline values: CDR1 KGHDR, CDR2 SFDVKD. The CDR3 nucleotides are TGTGCCACCAGTGATTTGCGGGGTCAAGGGTACAATGAGCAGTTCTTC. This sequence encodes CATSDLRGQGYNEQFF.

This clonotype was detected ten times or more. This chain connects TRBV2 to TRBJ2-2; no firm D call. CDR1 is SNHLY and CDR2 is FYNNEI in the germline V gene. This CDR3 comprises 11 residues. V lost 10 bases and J 7 bases, leaving 10 bases between the germline ends. CDR3: CAIIQVGELFF. DNA for the CDR3: TGTGCCATTATTCAGGTCGGGGAGCTGTTTTTT.

This chain uses TRBV7-2 with TRBJ2-3, with no clear D. CDR1 SGHTA and CDR2 FQGNSA come from the germline V gene. V shed 5 bases and J shed 2 bases, with 8 bases lying between them. CDR3 length: 13 residues. The CDR3 DNA is TGTGCCAGCAGCGGAGCCCTCACAGATACGCAGTATTTT. Its protein product is CASSGALTDTQYF.

This clonotype was picked up a small number of times. This chain uses TRBV5-6 with TRBJ2-2; possibly TRBD2 for D (5 bases). Germline lookup yields CDR1 SGHDT and CDR2 YYEEEE. The V gene lost 4 bases and the J gene lost 3 bases, with 7 bases spanning the gap. The CDR3 extends over 13 amino acids. The CDR3 reads CASSRDDTGELFF. CDR3 nucleotides: TGTGCCAGCAGCCGGGATGACACCGGGGAGCTGTTTTTT.